The present T cell receptor (beta chain) was sequenced within a study of graft-versus-host responses after intestinal transplantation. Looking at the study overall: Recipients underwent multivisceral, liver-intestinal, or isolated intestinal transplants.

A remark on this clone: Its antigen is not known.

Whole-study findings and limits: The recipient marrow held GvH clones, and some of them showed up first in ileum or blood. Peak circulating GvH clone levels tracked with early post-transplant HvG declines.

Germline trimming cut 0 bases from V and 7 bases from J; bases unmatched to any gene: 0. CDR1 is MRHNA, CDR2 SNTAGT, per germline. The CDR3 has 14 amino acids. Some clones are missing from TCRdb's copy, which holds only in-frame ones; the method was immunoSEQ multiplex PCR. The profile shows more than 10,000 clones, approximately 90% of them singletons. Time point noted: postoperative day 105 after intestinal transplantation (dayNNNN = postoperative day). Sequencing used PBMCs, obtained 105 days after intestinal transplantation. The receptor's source is a human patient who received an intestinal transplant, so some T cells may come from the graft donor. The chain recombines TRBV6-4 with TRBJ2-1; TRBD2 matches 10 bases. CDR3 sequence: CASSDSAGGNEQFF. As DNA, the CDR3 is TGTGCCAGCAGTGACTCAGCGGGGGGGAATGAGCAGTTCTTC.